This T cell receptor (beta chain) is drawn from a study of T cell repertoires in cytomegalovirus infection. Each CDR3 protein gets one entry after TCRdb re-called the reads with MiXCR. Among approximately 260,000 distinct CDR3 sequences listed, 17% were seen once. The TCR was taken from a human donor in good health (CMV status not recorded). Some clones in this sample may be carry-over from other donors' samples. The sequenced sample was CD8+ T cells from PBMCs.

The CDR3 here is CASMEAGGADTQYF. The CDR3 nucleotides read TGTGCCAGCATGGAGGCGGGGGGGGCAGATACGCAGTATTTT. J is TRBJ2-3 and V is TRBV7-9; 9 bases are a match to TRBD2. V shed 7 bases, J shed 4 bases, and the junction held 6 bases outside the gene matches. Per germline, CDR1 SEHNR and CDR2 FQNEAQ (reference sequence). The CDR3 length is 14 residues.